These T cell receptor beta chains were read from a single sample in a study of T-cell memory formation after mild COVID-19. TCRdb used MiXCR to reprocess the 5' RACE reads, holding one entry per CDR3 protein. The repertoire consists of under 300,000 distinct CDR3 sequences, with 15% to 20% occurring once and the leading ten covering around a fifth. The sequencing sample was made of PBMCs or a T cell subset sorted from them (not recorded which). Source of these receptors: a man in his late teens or twenties who had mild COVID-19 (a few samples of this study predate the infection). Cell type and time point are not known. The CDR3 runs from the conserved cysteine through the conserved F or W. Fields, in order: clone size, D gene, V gene, J gene, CDR3 protein, CDR3 DNA. The D gene is left open where the match is weak. Rows may omit the clone size; those that give it use once, few, many or a size class.

clone size: few
D gene: .
V gene: TRBV7-9
J gene: TRBJ2-3
CDR3 protein: CASSHGYRDPDTQYF
CDR3 DNA: TGTGCCAGCAGCCACGGCTACAGGGACCCAGATACGCAGTATTTT

clone size: .
D gene: .
V gene: TRBV24-1
J gene: TRBJ2-2
CDR3 protein: CATSPQNTGELFF
CDR3 DNA: TGTGCCACCAGTCCTCAGAACACCGGGGAGCTGTTTTTT

clone size: .
D gene: TRBD2
V gene: TRBV7-8
J gene: TRBJ2-3
CDR3 protein: CASSPGEAGGWDTQYF
CDR3 DNA: TGTGCCAGCAGCCCGGGGGAGGCGGGGGGGTGGGATACGCAGTATTTT

clone size: .
D gene: TRBD1
V gene: TRBV12-3/TRBV12-4
J gene: TRBJ2-7
CDR3 protein: CATSGTASYEQYF
CDR3 DNA: TGTGCCACCTCAGGGACAGCCTCCTACGAGCAGTACTTC

clone size: few
D gene: .
V gene: TRBV4-1
J gene: TRBJ1-2
CDR3 protein: CASSQDRGVGYGYTF
CDR3 DNA: TGCGCCAGCAGCCAAGATCGCGGGGTAGGCTATGGCTACACCTTC

clone size: few
D gene: .
V gene: TRBV4-2
J gene: TRBJ2-1
CDR3 protein: CASSQGAPRGYNEQFF
CDR3 DNA: TGTGCCAGCAGCCAAGGTGCCCCGAGGGGTTACAATGAGCAGTTCTTC

clone size: .
D gene: .
V gene: TRBV7-3
J gene: TRBJ1-1
CDR3 protein: CASSLGGKNTEAFF
CDR3 DNA: TGTGCCAGCAGCTTAGGGGGGAAGAACACTGAAGCTTTCTTT

clone size: .
D gene: .
V gene: TRBV7-9
J gene: TRBJ2-7
CDR3 protein: CASSFAGQVEQYF
CDR3 DNA: TGTGCCAGCAGCTTCGCGGGACAAGTAGAGCAGTACTTC

clone size: few
D gene: .
V gene: TRBV7-3
J gene: TRBJ2-3
CDR3 protein: CASSSSTGGHTDTQYF
CDR3 DNA: TGTGCCAGCAGCTCAAGTACCGGGGGTCACACAGATACGCAGTATTTT

clone size: .
D gene: TRBD1
V gene: TRBV5-4
J gene: TRBJ2-5
CDR3 protein: CASSRDRPKETQYF
CDR3 DNA: TGTGCCAGCAGTCGGGACAGGCCTAAAGAGACCCAGTACTTC